The 6 T cell receptor beta chains below were found in one sample sequenced in a study of cytomegalovirus exposure and HLA in healthy donors. This PCR relied on a set of 60 Vbeta primers and 13 Jbeta primers. The table came from immunoSEQ multiplex PCR; TCRdb's copy has only in-frame clones and leaves some out. The sample includes about 140,000 clones, approximately 80% of them seen just once. The source material was PBMCs. These receptors were collected from a male donor in good health and CMV-seronegative.

This clone appeared a few times. This chain connects TRBV11-2 to TRBJ1-2, with D uncertain. This CDR3 comprises 12 residues. V was trimmed by 6 bases and J by 7 bases, leaving 12 bases between them. The germline CDR1 and CDR2 sequences are SGHAT and FQNNGV. The CDR3 sequence: CASSLEGSGYTF. The CDR3 DNA follows: TGTGCCAGCAGTCTAGAGGGCAGTGGCTACACCTTC.

A single count supports this clone. The rearrangement joins TRBV5-1 to TRBJ2-7; no reliable D call. Germline V CDR1 and CDR2: SGHRS, YFSETQ. The CDR3 is 14 amino acids. V was clipped by 0 bases and J by 5 bases, with 12 bases between them. CDR3 DNA: TGCGCCAGCAGCTTGGGGCCAAACGAGGACGAGCAGTACTTC. It encodes CASSLGPNEDEQYF.

A few counts support this clone. The V gene is TRBV7-9, the J gene TRBJ2-3; D is undetermined. V lost 1 base and J lost 4, with 12 bases in between. This CDR3 comprises 15 residues. The germline V gene encodes CDR1 SEHNR and CDR2 FQNEAQ (reference sequence). The CDR3 sequence is CASSLGSTSADTQYF. The CDR3 nucleotides read TGTGCCAGCAGCTTAGGAAGTACTTCGGCAGATACGCAGTATTTT.

The chain combines TRBV18 with TRBJ1-1; 7 bases are a match to TRBD1. Germline V gene sequence: CDR1 KGHSH, CDR2 LQKENI. The junction had 4 bases not matched to a gene; V was cut back by 5 bases and J by 1 base. This CDR3 comprises 14 residues. CDR3 loop: CASSTGQSNTEAFF. CDR3 nucleotide sequence: TGTGCCAGCTCAACGGGACAGTCGAACACTGAAGCTTTCTTT.

The V gene is TRBV18, the J gene TRBJ2-1; 8 bases map to TRBD2. This CDR3 has 16 residues. CDR1 and CDR2 from the germline V gene are KGHSH and LQKENI. Germline trimming cut 3 bases from V and 0 bases from J; bases unmatched to any gene: 4. The CDR3 here is CASSPTSGYSYNEQFF. CDR3 bases: TGTGCCAGCTCACCCACTAGCGGTTACTCCTACAATGAGCAGTTCTTC.

This sequence joins TRBV18 and TRBJ2-7; a possible D gene is TRBD2 (6 bases). CDR1 and CDR2 from the germline V gene are KGHSH and LQKENI. V lost 4 bases, J lost 2 bases, and 12 bases lay in between. There are 14 residues in the CDR3. CDR3 in amino acids: CASSLGTGPYEQYF. DNA of the CDR3: TGTGCCAGCTCACTAGGGACTGGTCCCTACGAGCAGTACTTC.